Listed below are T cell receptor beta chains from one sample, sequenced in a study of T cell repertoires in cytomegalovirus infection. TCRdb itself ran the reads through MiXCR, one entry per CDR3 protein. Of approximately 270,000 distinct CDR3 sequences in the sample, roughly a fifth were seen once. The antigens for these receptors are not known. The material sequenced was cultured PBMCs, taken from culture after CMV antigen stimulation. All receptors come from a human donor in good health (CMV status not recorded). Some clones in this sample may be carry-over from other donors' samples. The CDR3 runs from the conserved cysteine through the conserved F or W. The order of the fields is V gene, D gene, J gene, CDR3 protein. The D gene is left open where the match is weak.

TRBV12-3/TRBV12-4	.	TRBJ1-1	CASSLRLAIMNTEAFF
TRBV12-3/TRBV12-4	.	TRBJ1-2	CASSLTGGAPPGYTF
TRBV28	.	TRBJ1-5	CASSFNQPQHF
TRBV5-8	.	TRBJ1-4	CASSLEMEKLFF
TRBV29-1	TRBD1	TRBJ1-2	CSTDRADGYTF
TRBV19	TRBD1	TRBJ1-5	CASSIVAGQGNQPQHF
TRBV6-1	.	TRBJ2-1	CASRYGKTYNEQFF
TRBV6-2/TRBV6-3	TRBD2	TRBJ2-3	CASSYGGLADVRDTQYF
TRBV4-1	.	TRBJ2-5	CASSQDRSDSQETQYF
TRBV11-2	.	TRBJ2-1	CASSLESGASQFF
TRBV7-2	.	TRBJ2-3	CASSLGLADTQYF
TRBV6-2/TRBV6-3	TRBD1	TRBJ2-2	CASRRTGGELFF
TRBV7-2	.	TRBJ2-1	CASSPFNDEQFF
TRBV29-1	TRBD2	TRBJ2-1	CSAEPGLAGLNGQFF
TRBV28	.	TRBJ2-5	CASSLLEGRGQETQYF
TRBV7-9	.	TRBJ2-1	CASSLPGVRYNEQFF
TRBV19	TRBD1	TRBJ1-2	CASSDSGTVYGYTF
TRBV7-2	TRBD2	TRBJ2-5	CASSIAGAAVETQYF
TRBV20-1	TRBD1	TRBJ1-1	CSARPGQTNTEAFF
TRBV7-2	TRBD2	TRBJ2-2	CASSLVVSASGINTGELFF
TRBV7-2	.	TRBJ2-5	CASSFERLQETQYF
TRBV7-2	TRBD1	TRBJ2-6	CASRRDSYLGVLTF